One T cell receptor beta chain is described in this entry. No antigen is known for it. V was shortened by 9 bases and J by 5 bases, with 13 bases between the two germline ends. Germline V gives CDR1 LNHDA, CDR2 SQIVND (reference sequence). The CDR3 is 13 residues long. The data belong to a study of cytomegalovirus exposure and HLA in healthy donors. The study, taken as a whole, reports: Most TCR sequences proved rare, with some public TCRs found in many donors. An apparent linkage of common viral pathogens to several of the most significant clusters emerged in a later analysis.

Use of 60 Vbeta and 13 Jbeta primers characterized the PCR. Assay used: immunoSEQ multiplex PCR; TCRdb lists only in-frame clones, some missing. This table lists 180,000 or so clones. The sequence came from a woman under 30 in good health and CMV-seropositive. Input material: PBMCs. The gene calls are TRBV19 and TRBJ2-2, with a possible D match to TRBD1 (6 bases). As DNA, the CDR3 is TGTGCCAGCGCAACAGGGTTTACCGGGGAGCTGTTTTTT. Protein: CASATGFTGELFF.